The T cell receptor (beta chain) described here comes from a study of vaccination effects on CD4 cells after COVID-19 (dated by TCRdb to between 2021 and 2024). Study-wide context: Two doses of either the BNT162b2 or the mRNA-1273 mRNA SARS-CoV-2 vaccine were administered to participants. The study compared SARS-CoV-2 spike-specific CD4+ TCR repertoires before and after mRNA vaccination in COVID-19 convalescent patients and infection-naive vaccine recipients. A total of 10 COVID-19 convalescent patients and several SARS-CoV-2-naive healthy vaccine recipients were included in the full study. The Oncomine TCR Beta short-read assay on an Illumina iSeq 100 was used to sequence cultures from other donors in the study.

Summary of the overall study and its limitations: Only a small number of convalescent patients were included, and no early post-infection timepoints were available, which limited the study. In healthy vaccine recipients, vaccine-induced clones were almost all SARS-CoV-2 mono-reactive, with only 1 of 255 being cross-reactive with common cold coronaviruses. At late post-vaccination timepoints, both infection-induced and vaccine-induced clones showed marked clonal contraction, consistent with waning T cell responses.

From a lookup of the germline V gene, CDR1 and CDR2 are MNHEY and SVGAGI. Trimming takes 5 bases off V and 5 bases off J; junction bases not matched to a gene: 6. The CDR3 starts with the cysteine, ends with the phenylalanine, and has 14 residues. The entry retains the CDR3 DNA only, 42 bases that are in frame from base 1. In the ViraFEST assay, PBMC were stimulated with viral peptide pools, and antigen-specific CD4+ T cell clonotypes were then identified by expansion using TCR sequencing. After 10 to 11 days of culture, CD4+ T cells were isolated with the EasySep CD4+ T cell isolation kit. The absence of prior SARS-CoV-2 infection in healthy vaccine recipients was confirmed by negative nucleocapsid antibodies before and after vaccination. Each well held over 1.5 million PBMC cultured in IMDM containing approximately 5% human AB serum, 8.5 to 10 IU/ml IL-2 and gentamicin, along with about 10 ug/ml peptides. On days 3 and 7, half of the culture medium was replaced with fresh IL-2-containing medium. Unless noted otherwise, every peptide stimulation condition was cultured in triplicate wells. Using Ficoll-Paque Plus gradient centrifugation, PBMC were separated from whole blood and then either used fresh or cryopreserved at -140C. The overlapping peptide pools covered the spike proteins of SARS-CoV-2 as well as those of the common cold coronaviruses HCoV-NL63, HCoV-OC43 and HCoV-229E. The QIAamp micro DNA kit was used to extract genomic DNA from the cultured CD4+ T cells.

Comments on this clone: Its antigen has not been determined. No base-level quality is on record; no much larger clone is a single base apart.

To prepare the library, the immunoSEQ multiplex PCR assay was applied. DNA from the cultured, isolated CD4+ T cells was subjected to TCR beta CDR3 sequencing. From the authors' description of their analysis: Non-productive TCR sequences were discarded, and reads were trimmed to the CDR3 region, with only CDR3s of 7 or more amino acids retained. The MANAFEST web app was used to pick out antigen-specific clonotypes by comparing their expansion in peptide wells with that in reference cultures. To count as positive, a clone had to show expansion at FDR<0.05 compared with the reference and with all other wells, an odds ratio above 5, and a frequency above 0.1% in two replicate wells. A clonotype was called cross-reactive if it was significantly expanded both in SARS-CoV-2 spike wells and in at least one common cold coronavirus spike condition. CDR3 similarity was assessed by Levenshtein distance using the stringdist R package, and unrooted trees were constructed with ape in R 3.6.1. Held by TCRdb, this immuneACCESS table contains in-frame sequences only and omits some clones. Under half of the omission traces to an unresolved V gene where checked; the cause of the rest is unknown. V and J calls and clone size are as listed in that table; D and trimming were resolved from the DNA. A total of 20,000 to 25,000 clones appear in this sample, 55% to 75% of them only once. The top ten clones comprise about 9.9% of the sample.

The origin of this receptor is a human donor who received a COVID-19 vaccine. Recombination connected TRBV6-5 to TRBJ1-2, with 9 junctional bases fitting TRBD1. The sample consisted of CD4+ T cells from PBMCs cultured with HCoV-NL63 spike peptides, taken before COVID-19 vaccination. What the cell subset or site label conveys for this sample: HCoV-NL63 spike overlapping peptide pool stimulation. The sequenced DNA is TGTGCCAGCAGTAAATCACAGGGGGCATATGGCTACACCTTC. Its protein product is CASSKSQGAYGYTF.